These 19 T cell receptor beta chains originate from one sample sequenced in a study of Graves' ophthalmopathy and Graves' hyperthyroidism. Amplified TCR beta CDR3 regions were obtained using RNA transcripts as template. Scientists carried out first-round RT-PCR using HTBI primers and then a second-round multiplex PCR. TCRdb re-called the multiplex PCR reads through MiXCR, storing one row per CDR3 protein. The profile shows 740,000 or so distinct CDR3 sequences, 35% to 50% of them singletons. The sample taken for sequencing was peripheral blood. The receptors here all came from an adult man with Graves' ophthalmopathy.

The chain recombines TRBV24-1 with TRBJ1-1; 10 bases agree with TRBD1. The CDR3 runs 16 residues. Germline V CDR1 and CDR2: KGHDR, SFDVKD. J was trimmed by 6 bases and V by 4 bases; bases with no gene match: 10. For the CDR3, the DNA is TGTGCCACCAGTGACCCAGGGACAGGGGTTCTTTCTGAAGCTTTCTTT. Protein: CATSDPGTGVLSEAFF.

This clonotype was recorded at least ten times. This chain uses TRBV29-1 with TRBJ1-2, with 7 bases identical to TRBD1. CDR1 and CDR2 from the germline V gene are SQVTM and ANQGSEA. V trimming: 4 bases; J trimming: 7 bases; junction bases outside the gene matches: 6. This CDR3 has 12 amino acids. This CDR3 is CSVASQGGGYTF. The CDR3 DNA follows: TGCAGCGTTGCTTCTCAGGGGGGTGGCTACACCTTC. Filled out from reference TRBV29-1 and TRBJ1-2, the complete variable domain reads SAVISQKPSRDICQRGTSLTIQCQVDSQVTMMFWYRQQPGQSLTLIATANQGSEATYESGFVIDKFPISRPNLTFSTLTVSNMSPEDSSIYLCSVASQGGGYTFGSGTRLTVV.

This chain joins TRBV29-1 and TRBJ1-1; D unresolved. V lost 8 bases and J 0 bases, leaving 10 bases between the germline ends. The length of the CDR3 is 12 residues. CDR1 and CDR2 from the germline V gene are SQVTM and ANQGSEA. CDR3 DNA sequence: TGCAGCCCCGCCGCCCTGAACACTGAAGCTTTCTTT. As protein: CSPAALNTEAFF.

Turning to this clonotype: A read error may be the cause here, since a much bigger clone is one base away. The chain combines TRBV19 with TRBJ2-5; D unresolved. This CDR3 region has 15 residues. In germline, CDR1 is LNHDA, CDR2 SQIVND (reference sequence). CDR3 residues: CASSYRRLHEEAQYF. CDR3 coding DNA: TGTGCCAGTAGCTACCGCCGGCTCCACGAAGAGGCCCAGTACTTC.

This chain uses TRBV4-3 with TRBJ2-2; D tentatively reads TRBD1 or TRBD2 (5 bases each). CDR3 length: 14 residues. The germline V gene has CDR1 LGHNA and CDR2 YSLEER. Trimming stripped 0 bases from V and 6 bases from J, with 8 bases between. Here the CDR3 reads CASSQDGGPGELFF. The CDR3 DNA reads TGCGCCAGCAGCCAAGATGGGGGACCCGGGGAGCTGTTTTTT.

Note on this clonotype: One junction end does not reproduce the germline sequence, and a read error may be involved. The CDR3 is CASSHPPGQGDGNTF. CDR3 in DNA: TGTGCCAGCAGCCACCCCCCGGGACAGGGTGATGGCAACACCTTC. This sequence joins TRBV25-1 and TRBJ1-2; 9 bases map to TRBD1. This CDR3 has 15 residues. Per the germline V gene, CDR1 is MGHDK and CDR2 is SYGVNS.

This chain connects TRBV2 to TRBJ1-1, with TRBD1 identical over 8 bases. The CDR3 length is 15 residues. The J segment lost 3 bases and the V segment lost 5 bases, leaving 8 bases of the junction unmatched. In germline, CDR1 is SNHLY, CDR2 FYNNEI. The CDR3 is CASSTPDRAYTEAFF. The CDR3, as DNA: TGTGCCAGCAGTACCCCGGACAGGGCGTACACTGAAGCTTTCTTT.

This clonotype was counted at least ten times. The CDR3 nucleotides read TGTGCCAGCAGCTTCGCGGGGGGCGGGGAGACCCAGTACTTC. As protein: CASSFAGGGETQYF. The rearrangement joins TRBV7-9 to TRBJ2-5; TRBD2 aligns across 8 bases. CDR3 length: 14 residues. V trimming: 3 bases; J trimming: 5 bases; junction bases outside the gene matches: 5. Germline CDR1 reads SEHNR; CDR2 reads FQNEAQ (reference sequence).

The chain carries TRBV4-1 and TRBJ2-7, with 10 positions matching TRBD2. The V and J ends lost 0 bases and 4 bases, in that order; junction bases with no gene match: 6. CDR1 is MGHRA and CDR2 is YSYEKL in the germline V gene. The CDR3 has 16 amino acids. Here the CDR3 reads CASSQDPGTSAYEQYF. CDR3 nucleotides: TGCGCCAGCAGCCAAGACCCAGGGACTAGCGCGTACGAGCAGTACTTC.

This clonotype was detected a few times. This rearrangement joins TRBV20-1 to TRBJ1-1; weak D call: TRBD1 (5 bases). The length of the CDR3 is 14 residues. The germline CDR1 and CDR2 sequences are DFQATT and SNEGSKA (reference sequence). V lost 3 bases to trimming and J lost 11 bases, with 22 bases between them. CDR3 DNA: TGCAGTGCTAGTCTAGGGGCCCCCAACCTGGGTGCTTTCTTT. Its protein product is CSASLGAPNLGAFF.

This clonotype was seen ten or more times. The chain has TRBV7-2 and TRBJ2-5; D uncertain. The V end was cut by 0 bases, the J end by 4 bases, with 9 bases between. From germline, CDR1 is SGHTA and CDR2 FQGNSA. The CDR3 length is 14 residues. This CDR3 is CASSLAASRETQYF. CDR3 coding DNA: TGTGCCAGCAGCTTAGCGGCAAGCAGAGAGACCCAGTACTTC.

This chain joins TRBV7-9 and TRBJ2-5; D unclear. CDR3 length equals 14 residues. With 2 bases removed from V and 2 bases from J, the gap between germline ends came to 9 bases. The germline gives CDR1 SEHNR, CDR2 FQNEAQ (reference sequence). Written as DNA, the CDR3 is TGTGCCAGCAGCTTACGGAGCGCACAAGAGACCCAGTACTTC. As protein: CASSLRSAQETQYF.

This clonotype appeared many times. The chain couples TRBV10-2 to TRBJ2-7, with D unclear. Germline V CDR1 and CDR2: WSHSY, SAAADI. This CDR3 is 14 amino acids long. V lost 5 bases, J lost 2 bases, and 13 bases lay in between. The DNA of the CDR3 is TGCGCCAGCAGTCCTCATGACGGCCCCTACGAGCAGTACTTC. The encoded protein is CASSPHDGPYEQYF.

This chain uses TRBV20-1 with TRBJ1-2, with D tentatively TRBD1 (5 bases). V was cut by 1 base and J by 3 bases, with 15 bases left in between. The V gene's germline CDR1 is DFQATT and CDR2 SNEGSKA (reference sequence). The CDR3 consists of 15 residues. The CDR3 reads CSARGGGAGDYGYTF. The DNA for the CDR3 is TGCAGTGCTAGAGGTGGAGGGGCCGGGGACTATGGCTACACCTTC.

This clonotype was seen more than once but under ten times. The chain employs TRBV2 and TRBJ1-4; weak D call: TRBD1 (5 bases). Germline-derived CDR1 and CDR2 are SNHLY and FYNNEI. The CDR3 is 13 residues long. The V gene lost 5 bases and the J gene lost 7 bases, with 11 bases spanning the gap. Here the CDR3 reads CASSYVRGEKLFF. The CDR3 coding sequence is TGTGCCAGCAGTTACGTTAGGGGTGAAAAACTGTTTTTT. Full variable domain (rest looked up from reference TRBV2 and TRBJ1-4): EPEVTQTPSHQVTQMGQEVILRCVPISNHLYFYWYRQILGQKVEFLVSFYNNEISEKSEIFDDQFSVERPDGSNFTLKIRSTKLEDSAMYFCASSYVRGEKLFFGSGTQLSVL.

The V and J genes are TRBV11-2 and TRBJ1-2, with D uncertain. The V and J ends lost 5 bases and 3 bases respectively, with 13 bases between them. The germline CDR1 and CDR2 sequences are SGHAT and FQNNGV. This CDR3 has 14 amino acids. CDR3 in DNA: TGTGCCAGCAGCCGGGAGGGCAGGTACTATGGCTACACCTTC. Translating it yields CASSREGRYYGYTF.

The V call is TRBV9, the J call TRBJ1-2; D uncertain. Deletions cut 0 bases from V and 4 bases from J, with 16 bases between. This CDR3 is built from 16 residues. Germline loops: CDR1 SGDLS, CDR2 YYNGEE. As DNA, the CDR3 is TGTGCCAGCAGCGTAGCTACGGGCAGCAAATTCTATGGCTACACCTTC. Protein: CASSVATGSKFYGYTF. Drawing the rest from reference TRBV9 and TRBJ1-2, the complete variable domain is DSGVTQTPKHLITATGQRVTLRCSPRSGDLSVYWYQQSLDQGLQFLIQYYNGEERAKGNILERFSAQQFPDLHSELNLSSLELGDSALYFCASSVATGSKFYGYTFGSGTRLTVV.

This rearrangement joins TRBV24-1 to TRBJ1-5; D not certain. Trimming removed 4 bases from V and 11 bases from J, with 14 bases in between. CDR3 length equals 13 residues. Germline loops: CDR1 KGHDR, CDR2 SFDVKD. The CDR3, as DNA: TGTGCCACCAGTGAAGGGTCTGTGAAGACCCAGCATTTT. It codes for CATSEGSVKTQHF.

V usage is TRBV29-1 and J usage is TRBJ1-1, with D tentatively TRBD1 (6 bases). The V gene lost 7 bases and the J gene lost 0 bases, with 15 bases spanning the gap. Germline CDR1 reads SQVTM; CDR2 reads ANQGSEA. The CDR3 loop spans 14 amino acids. The DNA for the CDR3 is TGCAGCGATGCCCGGACAGACATGAACACTGAAGCTTTCTTT. Its translation: CSDARTDMNTEAFF.